A selection of T cell receptor beta chains follows, all from one sample in a study of T cells after yellow fever vaccination. TCRdb re-derived calls from the 5' RACE reads in MiXCR, one entry per CDR3 protein. The sample carries some 260,000 distinct CDR3 sequences, around 4.9% recorded once. Here the sequenced sample was CD4+ T cells sorted from PBMCs, taken on the day of the yellow fever booster vaccination. The receptors originated from a man aged 18 to 30 who received the YFV17D yellow fever vaccine. The CDR3 runs from the conserved cysteine through the conserved F or W. Fields, in order: CDR3 DNA, CDR3 protein, V gene, D gene, clone size, J gene. D genes are given only for firm matches. Clone sizes are given selectively: once, few, many, or a class where the clone is expanded.

DNA: TGTGCCAGCAGTTACTTTTGGAGGAGGACCCGACCCTTTTTGGATACGCAGTATTTT
CDR3: CASSYFWRRTRPFLDTQYF
V: TRBV6-5
D: NA
size: few
J: TRBJ2-3

DNA: TGTGCCAGCGCTCCGGGGACCTCCCAAGAGACCCAGTACTTC
CDR3: CASAPGTSQETQYF
V: TRBV5-5
D: NA
size: many
J: TRBJ2-5

DNA: TGTGCCAGCAGCCCCATACCGGGACGGTGGGTCTATGGCTACACCTTC
CDR3: CASSPIPGRWVYGYTF
V: TRBV7-6
D: NA
size: many
J: TRBJ1-2

DNA: TGCGCCAGCAGCTTAGGGACAGGGTACAACGAGCAGTACTTC
CDR3: CASSLGTGYNEQYF
V: TRBV5-1
D: TRBD1
size: NA
J: TRBJ2-7

DNA: TGCGCCAGCAGCCAATCTTACACCGACAGGAGAGATACGCAGTATTTT
CDR3: CASSQSYTDRRDTQYF
V: TRBV4-1
D: NA
size: NA
J: TRBJ2-3

DNA: TGCAGTGCGACCGCCTGGGGGGGTGGAGGCACTGAAGCTTTCTTT
CDR3: CSATAWGGGGTEAFF
V: TRBV20-1
D: NA
size: many
J: TRBJ1-1

DNA: TGTGCCAGCGGCCAGGGCTTCCGCGAGACCCAGTACTTC
CDR3: CASGQGFRETQYF
V: TRBV6-6
D: NA
size: many
J: TRBJ2-5

DNA: TGCGCCAGCACCGACGAGGCGGGGGCCAACGTCCTGACTTTC
CDR3: CASTDEAGANVLTF
V: TRBV5-1
D: NA
size: NA
J: TRBJ2-6

DNA: TGTGCCAGCAGCCACCGGACTGCGAACTCCTACAATGAGCAGTTCTTC
CDR3: CASSHRTANSYNEQFF
V: TRBV3-1
D: NA
size: many
J: TRBJ2-1

DNA: TGCAGCGTTGACCTGGTCTCTAGCGGGGGCACAGATACGCAGTATTTT
CDR3: CSVDLVSSGGTDTQYF
V: TRBV29-1
D: TRBD2
size: many
J: TRBJ2-3

DNA: TGCGCCAGCAGCTTGTATGCCAATGAGCAGTTCTTC
CDR3: CASSLYANEQFF
V: TRBV5-1
D: NA
size: few
J: TRBJ2-1

DNA: TGCGCCAGCAGTCAATGTTCCAGAACACAAGAGACCCAGTACTTC
CDR3: CASSQCSRTQETQYF
V: TRBV23-1
D: NA
size: few
J: TRBJ2-5

DNA: TGCGCCAGCAGCTTACGGGGGGGGGCCGTCAATGAGCAGTTCTTC
CDR3: CASSLRGGAVNEQFF
V: TRBV5-1
D: TRBD2
size: many
J: TRBJ2-1

DNA: TGTGCCAGCAGTGGGGACAGGGGTCCCGTAAACATTCAGTACTTC
CDR3: CASSGDRGPVNIQYF
V: TRBV6-2/TRBV6-3
D: TRBD1
size: few
J: TRBJ2-4

DNA: TGTGCCAGCAGCCCCGACGGGAACACCGGGGAGCTGTTTTTT
CDR3: CASSPDGNTGELFF
V: TRBV12-3/TRBV12-4
D: NA
size: many
J: TRBJ2-2

DNA: TGCGCCAGCAGCCAAGAGTATGGTACCAGGTCGGGCACAGATACGCAGTATTTT
CDR3: CASSQEYGTRSGTDTQYF
V: TRBV4-3
D: NA
size: NA
J: TRBJ2-3

DNA: TGTGCCAGCAGTTACGGAGGTCAGGACACTGAAGCTTTCTTT
CDR3: CASSYGGQDTEAFF
V: TRBV6-5
D: NA
size: few
J: TRBJ1-1

DNA: TGCGCCAGCAGCTTAGCCCCCGACGGGGAGACCCAGTACTTC
CDR3: CASSLAPDGETQYF
V: TRBV5-1
D: NA
size: NA
J: TRBJ2-5

DNA: TGTGCCAGCAGCCCCCCGGGGGGGCTTCGTGAAAAACTGTTTTTT
CDR3: CASSPPGGLREKLFF
V: TRBV7-2
D: NA
size: NA
J: TRBJ1-4

DNA: TGTGCCAGTAGTAGATCGGGACAGGGACTGAACACTGAAGCTTTCTTT
CDR3: CASSRSGQGLNTEAFF
V: TRBV19
D: TRBD1
size: NA
J: TRBJ1-1

DNA: TGTGCCAGCAGCTACAGTCTGGGGTTCTATGGCTACACCTTC
CDR3: CASSYSLGFYGYTF
V: TRBV5-6
D: NA
size: NA
J: TRBJ1-2

DNA: TGTGCCAGCAGCCGGAGCGGGGGCTACACCGGGGAGCTGTTTTTT
CDR3: CASSRSGGYTGELFF
V: TRBV11-2
D: TRBD2
size: NA
J: TRBJ2-2

DNA: TGTGCCAGCAGTTTAGCAGGTCGCGGGGGCAATCAGCCCCAGCATTTT
CDR3: CASSLAGRGGNQPQHF
V: TRBV12-3/TRBV12-4
D: NA
size: few
J: TRBJ1-5

DNA: TGTGCCAGCAGCGAGGGACCGCCTTCCTCTGGAAACACCATATATTTT
CDR3: CASSEGPPSSGNTIYF
V: TRBV9
D: NA
size: few
J: TRBJ1-3

DNA: TGCGCCAGCAGCTCCGGGACAGTCAGCACAGATACGCAGTATTTT
CDR3: CASSSGTVSTDTQYF
V: TRBV5-1
D: TRBD1
size: few
J: TRBJ2-3

DNA: TGCAGTGCTAGAGTCGCAGGACCGGAGACCCAGTACTTC
CDR3: CSARVAGPETQYF
V: TRBV20-1
D: NA
size: few
J: TRBJ2-5

DNA: TGTGCCAGCAGTTACACCGCACTGATGAACACTGAAGCTTTCTTT
CDR3: CASSYTALMNTEAFF
V: TRBV6-5
D: NA
size: few
J: TRBJ1-1

DNA: TGTGCCAGCAGTTACTCCGGGACAGGGGGTTACAATGAGCAGTTCTTC
CDR3: CASSYSGTGGYNEQFF
V: TRBV6-5
D: TRBD1
size: many
J: TRBJ2-1

DNA: TGTGCCAGCAATCCCAGGGTGGGGGGAAATCAGCCCCAGCATTTT
CDR3: CASNPRVGGNQPQHF
V: TRBV6-6
D: NA
size: few
J: TRBJ1-5

DNA: TGCAGCGTTGCCGGGACGCAAGAGACCCAGTACTTC
CDR3: CSVAGTQETQYF
V: TRBV29-1
D: NA
size: many
J: TRBJ2-5

DNA: TGCGCCAGCAGCTTGGCCCGACAGGGCGGGGAGCAGTACTTC
CDR3: CASSLARQGGEQYF
V: TRBV5-1
D: TRBD1
size: NA
J: TRBJ2-7

DNA: TGTGCCAGCAGTTTCCAGGGGGATAGCGGCTACACCTTC
CDR3: CASSFQGDSGYTF
V: TRBV27
D: TRBD1
size: few
J: TRBJ1-2

DNA: TGTGCCGTCAGCGTTGCGGGGAATAAGGAGACCCAGTACTTC
CDR3: CAVSVAGNKETQYF
V: TRBV6-5
D: NA
size: NA
J: TRBJ2-5

DNA: TGTGCCAGCAGCCCTCGGGGGGGCCAAGAGACCCAGTACTTC
CDR3: CASSPRGGQETQYF
V: TRBV12-3/TRBV12-4
D: TRBD2
size: many
J: TRBJ2-5

DNA: TGCGCCAGCAGCTTGGAGAGGGCCGGTGGCTACACCTTC
CDR3: CASSLERAGGYTF
V: TRBV5-1
D: NA
size: many
J: TRBJ1-2

DNA: TGTGCCATCGGGGACAGGGGACAGTACAATGAGCAGTTCTTC
CDR3: CAIGDRGQYNEQFF
V: TRBV10-3
D: TRBD1
size: NA
J: TRBJ2-1

DNA: TGTGCCAGCAGCTTCCTTCAGACCCTCCACTTT
CDR3: CASSFLQTLHF
V: TRBV7-2
D: NA
size: NA
J: TRBJ1-6

DNA: TGTGCCAGCAGCGTAGGGGGCAGTCAGGGAAGATATGGCTACACCTTC
CDR3: CASSVGGSQGRYGYTF
V: TRBV9
D: NA
size: NA
J: TRBJ1-2

DNA: TGCGCCAGCAGCCAAGATAGGCCGATCACCGGGGAGCTGTTTTTT
CDR3: CASSQDRPITGELFF
V: TRBV4-3
D: NA
size: many
J: TRBJ2-2

DNA: TGCGCCAGCAGCCCGGACGAGAACTATGGCTACACCTTC
CDR3: CASSPDENYGYTF
V: TRBV5-1
D: NA
size: many
J: TRBJ1-2

DNA: TGTGCCAGCAGTTTTCAGATAGCGGGGGATAAAACCCCGTACTTC
CDR3: CASSFQIAGDKTPYF
V: TRBV12-3/TRBV12-4
D: TRBD2
size: few
J: TRBJ2-5

DNA: TGTGCCACTAGGGGGACTAGCGGGGTCCAAGAGACCCAGTACTTC
CDR3: CATRGTSGVQETQYF
V: TRBV6-6
D: TRBD2
size: NA
J: TRBJ2-5

DNA: TGTGCCAGCGGGGACGGGGGGAACACCGGGGAGCTGTTTTTT
CDR3: CASGDGGNTGELFF
V: TRBV6-2/TRBV6-3
D: NA
size: few
J: TRBJ2-2

DNA: TGTGCCAGCAGCTTAGCGAACAGGGGATCGGACACTGAAGCTTTCTTT
CDR3: CASSLANRGSDTEAFF
V: TRBV7-9
D: TRBD1
size: many
J: TRBJ1-1

DNA: TGTGCCAGCGGCTTCAGCGGCACAGATACGCAGTATTTT
CDR3: CASGFSGTDTQYF
V: TRBV2
D: NA
size: few
J: TRBJ2-3

DNA: TGTGCCAGCAGTCCCTCAACCAGGAGGGAAAACATTCAGTACTTC
CDR3: CASSPSTRRENIQYF
V: TRBV12-3/TRBV12-4
D: NA
size: NA
J: TRBJ2-4

DNA: TGTGCCAGCAGTTCCCCCGGAAATCGCAATCAGCCCCAGCATTTT
CDR3: CASSSPGNRNQPQHF
V: TRBV12-3/TRBV12-4
D: NA
size: NA
J: TRBJ1-5

DNA: TGTGCCACCAGTGTCCGGGGGACCGGTGAAAAACTGTTTTTT
CDR3: CATSVRGTGEKLFF
V: TRBV15
D: NA
size: few
J: TRBJ1-4

DNA: TGTGCCATCAGTGAGACGGAGAATAATTCACCCCTCCACTTT
CDR3: CAISETENNSPLHF
V: TRBV10-3
D: NA
size: NA
J: TRBJ1-6

DNA: TGTGCCAGCAGTTTTCAGCGGGGGGGCGATACGCAGTATTTT
CDR3: CASSFQRGGDTQYF
V: TRBV6-5
D: TRBD2
size: many
J: TRBJ2-3

DNA: TGTGCCACCAGTGATACCGCCGGGACAGGGGAAGAGACCCAGTACTTC
CDR3: CATSDTAGTGEETQYF
V: TRBV24-1
D: TRBD1
size: NA
J: TRBJ2-5